This record covers a single TCR beta chain. Its antigen remains unknown. These data come from a study of T cell responses to AZD1222 COVID-19 vaccine. The study's findings and limits: Regions 160-218 and 743-854 dominated among vaccine-associated CD4 TCRs spanning spike. The number of AZD1222 recipients seropositive at baseline was only five to seven. Following two doses of AZD1222, Spike-specific TCR breadth and depth rose.

CDR1 SNHLY and CDR2 FYNNEI come from the germline V gene. V was pared by 2 bases and J by 8 bases, with 10 bases between. The CDR3 contains 13 residues. Some clones are missing from TCRdb's copy, which holds only in-frame ones; the method was immunoSEQ multiplex PCR. The profile shows some 140,000 clones, roughly nine tenths of them singletons. Pooling covered second doses at about 4 or about 12 weeks. The sample in question was peripheral blood, obtained 28 days after the second AZD1222 dose. The sequence derives from an adult who received the AZD1222 COVID-19 vaccine. The V gene is TRBV2, the J gene TRBJ2-1, with D tentatively TRBD1 (6 bases). The CDR3 spells CASSESRGDEQFF. Here the CDR3 DNA reads TGTGCCAGCAGTGAATCCAGGGGCGATGAGCAGTTCTTC.